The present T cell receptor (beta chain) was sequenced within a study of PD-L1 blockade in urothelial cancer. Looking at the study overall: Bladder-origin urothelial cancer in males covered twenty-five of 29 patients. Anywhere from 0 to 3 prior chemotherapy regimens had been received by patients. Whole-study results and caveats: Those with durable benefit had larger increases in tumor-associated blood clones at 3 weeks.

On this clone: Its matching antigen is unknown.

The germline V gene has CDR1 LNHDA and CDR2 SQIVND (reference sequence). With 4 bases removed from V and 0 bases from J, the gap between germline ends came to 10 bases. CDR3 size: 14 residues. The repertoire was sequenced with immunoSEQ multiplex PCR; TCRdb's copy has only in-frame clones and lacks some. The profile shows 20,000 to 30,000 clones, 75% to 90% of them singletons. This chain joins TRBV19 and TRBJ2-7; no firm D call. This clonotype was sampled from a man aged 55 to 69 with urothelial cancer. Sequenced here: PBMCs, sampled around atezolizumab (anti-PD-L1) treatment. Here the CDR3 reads CASSTGFLSYEQYF. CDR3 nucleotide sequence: TGTGCCAGTAGTACAGGCTTCCTCTCCTACGAGCAGTACTTC.